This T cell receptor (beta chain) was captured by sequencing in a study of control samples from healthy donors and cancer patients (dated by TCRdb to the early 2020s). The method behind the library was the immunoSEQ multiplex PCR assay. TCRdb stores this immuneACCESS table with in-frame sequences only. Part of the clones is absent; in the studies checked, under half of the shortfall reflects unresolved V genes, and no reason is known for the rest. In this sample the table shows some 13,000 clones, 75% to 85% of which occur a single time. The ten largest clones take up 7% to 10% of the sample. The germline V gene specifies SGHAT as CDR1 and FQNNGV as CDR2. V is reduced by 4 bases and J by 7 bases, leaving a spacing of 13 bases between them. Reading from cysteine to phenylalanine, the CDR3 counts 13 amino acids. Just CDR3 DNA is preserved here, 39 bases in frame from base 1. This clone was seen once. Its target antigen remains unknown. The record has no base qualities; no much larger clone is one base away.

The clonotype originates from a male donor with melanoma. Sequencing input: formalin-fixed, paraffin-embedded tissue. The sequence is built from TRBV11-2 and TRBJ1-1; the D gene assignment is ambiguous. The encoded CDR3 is CASSSLRWGEAFF. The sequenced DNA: TGTGCCAGCAGCTCCCTCCGTTGGGGTGAAGCTTTCTTT.